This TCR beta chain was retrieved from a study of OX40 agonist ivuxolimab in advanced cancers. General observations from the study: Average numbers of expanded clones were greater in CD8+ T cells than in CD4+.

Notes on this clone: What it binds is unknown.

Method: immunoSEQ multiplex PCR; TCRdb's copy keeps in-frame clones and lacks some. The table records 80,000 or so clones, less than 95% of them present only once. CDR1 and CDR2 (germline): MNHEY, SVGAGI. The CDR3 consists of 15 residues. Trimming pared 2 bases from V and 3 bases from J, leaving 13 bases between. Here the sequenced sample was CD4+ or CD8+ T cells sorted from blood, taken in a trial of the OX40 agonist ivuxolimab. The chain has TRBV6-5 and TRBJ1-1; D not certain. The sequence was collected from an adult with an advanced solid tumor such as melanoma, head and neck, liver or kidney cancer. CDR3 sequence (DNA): TGTGCCAGCAGTTACAGGGCGGTCTCATACACTGAAGCTTTCTTT. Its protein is CASSYRAVSYTEAFF.